The 2 T cell receptor beta chains below come from one sample, sequenced in a study of cytomegalovirus exposure and HLA in healthy donors. In the PCR, 60 Vbeta and 13 Jbeta primers were used. Libraries were prepared by immunoSEQ multiplex PCR; TCRdb keeps only in-frame clonotypes and omits some of them. This sample has more than 95,000 clones, with approximately 80% found just once. Sequenced sample: PBMCs. These receptors were obtained from a man in his fifties or sixties in good health and CMV-seronegative.

The rearrangement links TRBV6-4 to TRBJ1-1; D is perhaps TRBD1 (5 bases). V lost 8 bases, J lost 0 bases, and 13 bases lay in between. Per germline, CDR1 MRHNA and CDR2 SNTAGT. There are 14 residues in the CDR3. The CDR3 coding sequence is TGTGCCAGCCTGCCCCGACAGCTGAACACTGAAGCTTTCTTT. Translated: CASLPRQLNTEAFF.

The rearrangement uses TRBV4-2 and TRBJ1-6; D is ambiguous. Deletions cut 3 bases from V and 3 bases from J, with 6 bases between. Per germline, CDR1 LGHNA and CDR2 YNFKEQ. The CDR3 length is 14 residues. In DNA form, the CDR3 reads TGTGCCAGCAGCCAGTATAACTATAATTCACCCCTCCACTTT. Protein: CASSQYNYNSPLHF.